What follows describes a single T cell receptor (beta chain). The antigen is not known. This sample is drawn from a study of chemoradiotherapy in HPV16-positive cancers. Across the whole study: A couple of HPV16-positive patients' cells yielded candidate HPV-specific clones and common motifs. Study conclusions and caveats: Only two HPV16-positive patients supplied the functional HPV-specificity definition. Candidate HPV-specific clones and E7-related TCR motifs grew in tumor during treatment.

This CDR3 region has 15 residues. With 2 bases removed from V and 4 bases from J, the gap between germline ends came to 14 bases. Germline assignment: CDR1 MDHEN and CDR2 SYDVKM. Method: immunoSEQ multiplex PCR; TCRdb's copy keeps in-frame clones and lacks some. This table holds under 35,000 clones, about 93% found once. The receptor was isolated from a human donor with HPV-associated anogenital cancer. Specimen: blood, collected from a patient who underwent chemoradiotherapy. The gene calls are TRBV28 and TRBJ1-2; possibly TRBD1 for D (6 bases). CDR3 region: CASSLQGPSSYGYTF. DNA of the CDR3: TGTGCCAGCAGTTTACAGGGGCCTTCGAGCTATGGCTACACCTTC.